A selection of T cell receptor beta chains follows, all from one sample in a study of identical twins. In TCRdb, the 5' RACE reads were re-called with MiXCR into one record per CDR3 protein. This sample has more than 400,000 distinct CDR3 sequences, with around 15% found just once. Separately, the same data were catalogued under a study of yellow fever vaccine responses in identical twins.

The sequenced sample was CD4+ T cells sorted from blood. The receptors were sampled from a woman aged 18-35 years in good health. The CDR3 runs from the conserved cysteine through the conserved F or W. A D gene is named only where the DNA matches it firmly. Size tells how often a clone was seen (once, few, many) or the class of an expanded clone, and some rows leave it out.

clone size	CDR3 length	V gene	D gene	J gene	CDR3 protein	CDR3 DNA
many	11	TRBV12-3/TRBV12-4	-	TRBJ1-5	CASSSGRPQHF	TGTGCCAGCAGTTCAGGCCGACCCCAGCATTTT
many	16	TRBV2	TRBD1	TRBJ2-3	CASSPGQGASTDTQYF	TGCGCCAGCAGTCCGGGACAGGGGGCTTCCACAGATACGCAGTATTTT
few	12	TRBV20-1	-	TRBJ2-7	CAIGAEMYEQYF	TGCGCAATAGGGGCGGAAATGTACGAGCAGTACTTC
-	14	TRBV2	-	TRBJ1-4	CASRAGSTNEKLFF	TGTGCCAGCAGGGCTGGATCAACTAATGAAAAACTGTTTTTT
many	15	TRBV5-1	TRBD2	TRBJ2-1	CASSLAGGAYNEQFF	TGCGCCAGCAGCTTGGCCGGGGGGGCCTACAATGAGCAGTTCTTC
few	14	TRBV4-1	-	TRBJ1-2	CASSQDGTVYGYTF	TGCGCCAGCAGCCAAGACGGAACGGTCTATGGCTACACCTTC
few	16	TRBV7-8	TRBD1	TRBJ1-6	CASSHQQGVLASPLHF	TGTGCCAGCAGCCATCAACAGGGGGTTTTAGCTTCACCCCTCCACTTT
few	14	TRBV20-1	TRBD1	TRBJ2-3	CSAARQGASDTQYF	TGCAGTGCTGCCCGACAGGGGGCGTCAGATACGCAGTATTTT
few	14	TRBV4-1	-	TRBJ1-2	CASSQVPDNYGYTF	TGCGCCAGCAGCCAAGTCCCGGATAACTATGGCTACACCTTC
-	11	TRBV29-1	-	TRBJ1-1	CSVHRGIEAFF	TGCAGCGTTCATAGGGGTATTGAAGCTTTCTTT
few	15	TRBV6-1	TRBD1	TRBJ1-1	CASHGVGTGGTEAFF	TGTGCCAGCCACGGGGTGGGGACAGGAGGAACTGAAGCTTTCTTT
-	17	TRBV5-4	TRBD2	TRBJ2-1	CASSPRTSGREGNEQFF	TGTGCCAGCAGCCCCAGGACTAGCGGGAGAGAAGGCAATGAGCAGTTCTTC
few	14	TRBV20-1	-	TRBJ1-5	CSAEHPLGGQPQHF	TGCAGTGCCGAACATCCCCTGGGGGGGCAGCCCCAGCATTTT
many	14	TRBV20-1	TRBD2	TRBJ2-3	CSARLAGATDTQYF	TGCAGTGCTAGACTAGCGGGAGCCACAGATACGCAGTATTTT
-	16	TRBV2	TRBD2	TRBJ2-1	CASRSARLAGENEQFF	TGTGCCAGCAGATCCGCAAGACTAGCGGGTGAAAATGAGCAGTTCTTC
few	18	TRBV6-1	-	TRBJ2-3	CASSGLRPGGSDGDTQYF	TGTGCCAGCTCGGGGCTCCGCCCTGGGGGCTCAGACGGGGATACGCAGTATTTT
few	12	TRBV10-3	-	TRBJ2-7	CAISEERYEQYF	TGTGCCATCAGTGAGGAACGCTACGAGCAGTACTTC
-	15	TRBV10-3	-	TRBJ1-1	CAIRSQESMTTEAFF	TGTGCCATCAGATCACAAGAATCGATGACCACTGAAGCTTTCTTT
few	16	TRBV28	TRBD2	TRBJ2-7	CASSSRVAGNFLEQYF	TGTGCCAGCAGTTCCCGGGTAGCGGGCAATTTTCTCGAGCAGTACTTC
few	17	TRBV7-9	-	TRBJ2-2	CASSLVGAAENTGELFF	TGTGCCAGCAGCTTAGTAGGGGCAGCTGAAAACACCGGGGAGCTGTTTTTT
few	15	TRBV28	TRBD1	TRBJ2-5	CASSSGTGGQETQYF	TGTGCCAGCAGTTCCGGGACAGGGGGCCAAGAGACCCAGTACTTC
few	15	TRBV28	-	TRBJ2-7	CASSLGAVSSYEQYF	TGTGCCAGCAGCTTAGGAGCGGTAAGCTCCTACGAGCAGTACTTC